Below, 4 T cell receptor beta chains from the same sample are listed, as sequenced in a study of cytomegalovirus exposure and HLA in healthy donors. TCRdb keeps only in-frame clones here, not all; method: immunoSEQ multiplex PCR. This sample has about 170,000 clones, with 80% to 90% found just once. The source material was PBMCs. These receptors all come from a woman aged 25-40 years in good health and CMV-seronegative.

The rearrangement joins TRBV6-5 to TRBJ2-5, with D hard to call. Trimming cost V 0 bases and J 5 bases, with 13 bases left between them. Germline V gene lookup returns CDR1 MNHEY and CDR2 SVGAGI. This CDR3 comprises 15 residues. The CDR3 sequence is CASSYSFSAGETQYF. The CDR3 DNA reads TGTGCCAGCAGTTACTCGTTCTCTGCTGGGGAGACCCAGTACTTC.

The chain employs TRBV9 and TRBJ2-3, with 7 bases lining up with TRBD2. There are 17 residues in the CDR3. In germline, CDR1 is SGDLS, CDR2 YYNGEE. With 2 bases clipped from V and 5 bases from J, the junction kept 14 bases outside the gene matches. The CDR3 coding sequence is TGTGCCAGCAGCGTCCCCCGGGGAGCGGGGCCTAGAGATACGCAGTATTTT. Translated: CASSVPRGAGPRDTQYF.

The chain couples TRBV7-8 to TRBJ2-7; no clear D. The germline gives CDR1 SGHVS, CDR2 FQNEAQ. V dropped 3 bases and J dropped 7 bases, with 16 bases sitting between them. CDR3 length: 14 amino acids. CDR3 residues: CASSFSGLSREQYF. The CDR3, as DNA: TGTGCCAGCAGCTTCTCTGGGTTATCTAGAGAGCAGTACTTC. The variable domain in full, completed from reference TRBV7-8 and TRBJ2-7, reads GAGVSQSPRYKVAKRGQDVALRCDPISGHVSLFWYQQALGQGPEFLTYFQNEAQLDKSGLPSDRFFAERPEGSVSTLKIQRTQQEDSAVYLCASSFSGLSREQYFGPGTRLTVT.

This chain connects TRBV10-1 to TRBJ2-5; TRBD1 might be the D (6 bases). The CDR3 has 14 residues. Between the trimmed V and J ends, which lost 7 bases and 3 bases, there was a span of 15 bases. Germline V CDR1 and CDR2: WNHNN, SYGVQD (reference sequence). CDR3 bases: TGCGCCAGCACCGGAGACAGGATTGAAGAGACCCAGTACTTC. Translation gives CASTGDRIEETQYF.